One and the same sample provided the 21 T cell receptor beta chains below, sequenced in a study of T cell clonality in common variable immunodeficiency. The repertoire was sequenced with immunoSEQ multiplex PCR; TCRdb's copy has only in-frame clones and lacks some. The specimen gives approximately 30,000 clones without singletons; the ten biggest hold 4.5%. The sample comprised peripheral blood mononuclear cells. All receptors come from a person aged 18 to 75 in good health.

At least ten counts were recorded for this clone. From the germline J gene comes the end of the CDR3, since the read stops 3 residues before it. V gene TRBV20-1 combines with J gene TRBJ1-2; possible D gene TRBD1, 5 bases. Germline CDR1 is DFQATT and CDR2 is SNEGSKA (reference sequence). Between the trimmed V and J ends, which lost 0 bases and 2 bases, there was a span of 10 bases. The CDR3 has 14 residues. CDR3 residues: CSARDRPGNYGYTF. The sequenced part of the CDR3 DNA is TGCAGTGCTAGAGATCGCCCAGGGAACTATGGC.

This clone was seen at least ten times. The CDR3 goes on 3 residues after the read ends, and that part is filled in from the germline J gene. The gene calls are TRBV14 and TRBJ1-1, with TRBD1 as a possible D gene (6 bases). The CDR3 is 17 residues long. Germline CDR1 is SGHDN and CDR2 is FVKESK. Trimming shortened V by 4 bases and J by 3 bases, and 21 bases separated the two germline ends. The CDR3 region is CASSPLEQGTPHTEAFF. Partial CDR3 DNA: TGTGCCAGCAGCCCCTTAGAACAGGGAACCCCGCACACTGAA.

The sample holds many counts of this clone. The sequence runs out 3 residues before the end of the CDR3; the remainder is reconstructed from the germline J gene. This chain uses TRBV7-2 with TRBJ2-7; TRBD2 matches at 13 bases. V dropped 5 bases and J dropped 5; count of bases not matched to a gene: 3. This CDR3 has 14 amino acids. Germline V gene data show CDR1 as SGHTA and CDR2 as FQGNSA. The sequenced part of the CDR3 DNA is TGTGCCAGCAGCCCCGGGACTAGCGGGAACGAG. Amino acid sequence: CASSPGTSGNE. The complete CDR3 protein is CASSPGTSGNEQYF.

This clone was detected ten times or more. Sequencing ends 3 residues short of the CDR3 end; the germline J gene provides the rest. V is TRBV18 and J is TRBJ1-2; a weak D match, TRBD1 (6 bases). V shed 6 bases and J shed 4 bases, with 18 bases lying between them. Germline-derived CDR1 and CDR2 are KGHSH and LQKENI. CDR3 size: 15 residues. CDR3 region: CASSSQGRIAYGYTF. The covered CDR3 bases are TGTGCCAGCTCGTCACAGGGAAGGATTGCCTATGGC. Complete variable domain (other parts from reference TRBV18 and TRBJ1-2): NAGVMQNPRHLVRRRGQEARLRCSPMKGHSHVYWYRQLPEEGLKFMVYLQKENIIDESGMPKERFSAEFPKEGPSILRIQQVVRGDSAAYFCASSSQGRIAYGYTFGSGTRLTVV.

This clone was counted many times. The read stops 3 residues short of the end of the CDR3; the missing end is completed from the germline J gene. V gene TRBV10-1 combines with J gene TRBJ2-1; D ambiguous. This CDR3 comprises 11 residues. Germline V gives CDR1 WNHNN, CDR2 SYGVQD (reference sequence). The V gene lost 5 bases and the J gene lost 4 bases, with 3 bases spanning the gap. Incomplete CDR3 DNA: TGCGCCAGCAGTCTATACAATGAG. Encoded protein: CASSLYNE. The whole CDR3 sequence is CASSLYNEQFF.

In this sample, this clone turned up many times. The read ends 3 residues before the CDR3 terminus; that terminus is restored from the germline J gene. The chain has TRBV30 and TRBJ2-5; D is perhaps TRBD2 (5 bases). Trimming removed 7 bases at V and 5 bases at J, with 11 bases between. Germline V gives CDR1 GTSNPN, CDR2 SVGIG (reference sequence). The CDR3 length is 11 residues. CDR3 amino acids: CASGVGETQYF. CDR3 DNA (partial): TGTGCCTCCGGGGTCGGGGAGACC.

This clone was recorded a few times. The sequence runs out 3 residues before the end of the CDR3; the remainder is reconstructed from the germline J gene. The chain combines TRBV5-1 with TRBJ2-7; 11 nucleotides match TRBD2. V was pared by 5 bases and J by 0 bases, with 7 bases of the junction left unmatched. Germline assignment: CDR1 SGHRS and CDR2 YFSETQ. This CDR3 is built from 16 residues. The CDR3 bases that were read are TGCGCCAGCAGTATTAGCGGGAGGGCACTCTCCTACGAG. Amino acids: CASSISGRALSYE. The CDR3 as a whole reads CASSISGRALSYEQYF.

This clone was seen at least ten times. The CDR3 end falls 3 residues outside the read, so it is completed with the germline J gene. The J gene is TRBJ1-2, the V gene TRBV29-1; possibly TRBD1 for D (5 bases). The germline gives CDR1 SQVTM, CDR2 ANQGSEA. This CDR3 contains 13 residues. CDR3 protein: CSVEAPGSHGYTF. Incomplete CDR3 DNA: TGCAGCGTTGAAGCCCCAGGGTCGCACGGC.

There are many counts of this clone. The sequence runs out 3 residues before the end of the CDR3; the remainder is reconstructed from the germline J gene. V is TRBV20-1 and J is TRBJ2-5; 12 nucleotides agree with TRBD2. CDR1 and CDR2 from the germline V gene are DFQATT and SNEGSKA (reference sequence). This CDR3 contains 12 residues. V shed 7 bases, J shed 4 bases, and the junction held 1 base outside the gene matches. The CDR3 sequence is CSGLAGAETQYF. The DNA read from the CDR3 is TGCAGTGGACTAGCGGGAGCAGAGACC.

This clone was detected many times. The read is 3 residues too short to cover the CDR3 end, so that end is filled in from the germline J gene. This rearrangement joins TRBV20-1 to TRBJ1-3; 11 nucleotides agree with TRBD1. The CDR3 totals 13 residues. Germline CDR1 reads DFQATT; CDR2 reads SNEGSKA (reference sequence). The part of the CDR3 DNA that was read is TGCAGTGCTAGATCCCGAGGACAGGGGGCG. Translating it yields CSARSRGQGA. The CDR3, in full, reads CSARSRGQGAIYF.

CDR3 bases read: TGCGCCAGCAGTGAAATCCAGGCGGGAGCATTATACGAG. It codes for CASSEIQAGALYE. The whole CDR3 sequence reads CASSEIQAGALYEQYF. The chain has TRBV10-1 and TRBJ2-7, with TRBD2 matching over 7 bases. The read gets to within 3 residues of the CDR3 end, and the germline J gene fills in the rest. V dropped 3 bases and J dropped 4; count of bases not matched to a gene: 12. This CDR3 has 16 residues. In germline, CDR1 is WNHNN, CDR2 SYGVQD (reference sequence).

A remark on this clone: The CDR3 end falls 3 residues outside the read, so it is completed with the germline J gene. The gene calls are TRBV11-3 and TRBJ2-7; 8 positions match TRBD2. Germline V lookup: CDR1 SGHNT, CDR2 YENEEA. After removal of 5 bases from V and 4 bases from J, the junction contained 10 bases not matched to a gene. The CDR3 loop spans 15 amino acids. CDR3 bases read: TGTGCCAGCAGCCAGCCCCCCGGACTAGCATACGAG. Translation: CASSQPPGLAYE. The entire CDR3 sequence reads CASSQPPGLAYEQYF.

This clone has just a few counts. The read ends 3 residues before the CDR3 terminus; that terminus is restored from the germline J gene. The V gene is TRBV11-2, the J gene TRBJ2-7, with 8 bases fitting TRBD1. With V trimmed by 4 bases and J by 4 bases, 9 bases remained unmatched. Per the germline V gene, CDR1 is SGHAT and CDR2 is FQNNGV. The CDR3 consists of 15 residues. The CDR3 bases that were read are TGTGCCAGCAGCTCCCAGCCACGGACAGGGTACGAG. Residues: CASSSQPRTGYE. The complete CDR3 sequence is CASSSQPRTGYEQYF.

This clone was recorded at least ten times. The read terminates 3 residues ahead of where the CDR3 ends, so the germline J gene completes it. The chain uses TRBV19 and TRBJ1-5; the D is unclear. Trimming took 3 bases from V and 5 from J, leaving 8 bases between them. The CDR3 sequence is 13 residues long. CDR1 and CDR2 from the germline V gene are LNHDA and SQIVND (reference sequence). The CDR3 sequence: CASSIGSYQPQHF. The CDR3 DNA, read in part, is TGTGCCAGTAGTATTGGCAGTTATCAGCCC.

This clone was observed many times. Read data end 3 residues before the CDR3 end; the end is taken from the germline J gene. The chain uses TRBV4-2 and TRBJ1-2, with 10 bases aligning to TRBD1. CDR3 size: 13 residues. CDR1 is LGHNA, CDR2 YNFKEQ, per germline. The CDR3 sequence: CASSQGDRGGYTF. Incomplete CDR3 DNA: TGTGCCAGCAGCCAGGGGGACAGGGGAGGC.

This clone has at least ten counts. With the read ending 3 residues before the CDR3 end, the germline J gene is used to fill in that end. The V and J genes are TRBV12-3 or TRBV12-4 and TRBJ1-5, with D tentatively TRBD1 (6 bases). Trimming shortened V by 8 bases and J by 5 bases, and 13 bases separated the two germline ends. The CDR3 runs to 13 residues. The CDR3 is CASSNREDQPQHF. The covered CDR3 bases are TGTGCCAGCTCTAACAGGGAGGATCAGCCC.

This clone occurred many times. With the read ending 3 residues before the CDR3 end, the germline J gene is used to fill in that end. The V and J genes are TRBV2 and TRBJ2-1; 7 bases fit TRBD1. The CDR3 runs to 16 residues. The ends lost 3 bases at V and 7 bases at J; junction bases unmatched: 12. Germline assignment: CDR1 SNHLY and CDR2 FYNNEI. This CDR3 is CASSEQQGILMNEQFF. CDR3 bases read: TGTGCCAGCAGTGAGCAACAGGGGATCCTCATGAATGAG.

This clone was counted at least ten times. The CDR3 goes on 3 residues after the read ends, and that part is filled in from the germline J gene. The gene calls are TRBV30 and TRBJ2-6, with D perhaps matching TRBD1 (6 bases). Trimming took off 0 bases at V and 0 bases at J, with 12 bases between the two ends. The CDR3 loop spans 17 amino acids. Per the germline V gene, CDR1 is GTSNPN and CDR2 is SVGIG (reference sequence). Incomplete CDR3 DNA: TGTGCCTGGAGTGTCTCAGGGGCCATCTCTGGGGCCAACGTC. Encoded protein: CAWSVSGAISGANV. The entire CDR3 is CAWSVSGAISGANVLTF.

This clone was counted many times. The sequence runs out 3 residues before the end of the CDR3; the remainder is reconstructed from the germline J gene. This rearrangement joins TRBV6-1 to TRBJ2-5, with TRBD2 as a possible D gene (6 bases). Between the trimmed V and J ends, which lost 1 base and 3 bases, there was a span of 9 bases. Germline loops: CDR1 MNHNS, CDR2 SASEGT. The CDR3 covers 14 residues. This CDR3 reads CASSEVRGKETQYF. The sequenced CDR3 bases are TGTGCCAGCAGTGAAGTTCGGGGGAAAGAGACC.

Worth noting for this clone: One end of the junction is discordant with germline, which a read error may explain. The read terminates 3 residues ahead of where the CDR3 ends, so the germline J gene completes it. This sample includes further DNA sequences coding for the same CDR3. The chain employs TRBV7-8 and TRBJ1-3; 8 bases match TRBD1. The CDR3 length is 14 residues. Germline CDR1 SGHVS, CDR2 FQNEAQ. Here the CDR3 reads CASSVQGAGNTIYF. The sequenced CDR3 bases are TGTGCCAGCAGCGTTCAGGGGGCTGGAAACACG.

This clone was seen at least ten times. From the germline J gene comes the end of the CDR3, since the read stops 3 residues before it. The chain joins TRBV5-6 to TRBJ2-1, with 10 bases identical to TRBD2. Trimming took 5 bases from V and 7 from J; bases not matched to a gene: 9. The CDR3 length is 15 residues. Looked up from germline, CDR1 is SGHDT and CDR2 is YYEEEE. The CDR3 reads CASSWRTSGRNEQFF. The CDR3 bases that were read are TGTGCCAGCAGTTGGAGGACTAGCGGACGTAATGAG.